This TCR beta chain was recorded in a study of cytomegalovirus exposure and HLA in healthy donors. The PCR contained 60 Vbeta and 13 Jbeta primers. Sequencing was performed with immunoSEQ multiplex PCR; in TCRdb, only in-frame clones are kept and a portion is missing. The sample has over 120,000 clones; approximately 80% are singletons. On this clone itself: Its antigen is currently unknown.

Findings and caveats of the study: There were under 200 TCR beta chains listed as cytomegalovirus-associated.

This TCR came from a man aged 50 to 60 in good health and CMV-seronegative. Sequencing was carried out using PBMCs.

DNA of the CDR3: TGTGCCAGCAGCCCTACCCAACGGGATCGACCTGGAAACACCATATATTTT. This gives the protein CASSPTQRDRPGNTIYF. The rearrangement joins TRBV7-9 to TRBJ1-3; no firm D call. Germline V gives CDR1 SEHNR, CDR2 FQNEAQ (reference sequence). The V and J ends lost 5 bases and 2 bases respectively, with 19 bases between them. The CDR3 length is 17 residues. Variable domain in full (rest from reference TRBV7-9 and TRBJ1-3): DTGVSQNPRHKITKRGQNVTFRCDPISEHNRLYWYRQTLGQGPEFLTYFQNEAQLEKSRLLSDRFSAERPKGSFSTLEIQRTEQGDSAMYLCASSPTQRDRPGNTIYFGEGSWLTVV.